A selection of T cell receptor beta chains follows, all from one sample in a study of blood T cell repertoires in COVID-19. Measured with immunoSEQ multiplex PCR; TCRdb has only the in-frame clones, and not every one. The data show approximately 160,000 clones, approximately 82% seen once. Sequenced input: peripheral blood. All receptors derive from a woman in her forties or fifties in a cohort sampled during active or convalescent COVID-19. CDR3s include the opening cysteine and the closing phenylalanine or tryptophan. The order of the fields is V gene, J gene, CDR3 protein.

TRBV6-5,TRBJ1-4,CASSSGGGGSEKLFF
TRBV19,TRBJ2-7,CASRDSWDRSYEQYF
TRBV12-3/TRBV12-4,TRBJ1-5,CASSRDIYQPQHF
TRBV9,TRBJ2-5,CASSVAPGQGFVETQYF
TRBV5-1,TRBJ2-3,CASSIGQAPNTDTQYF
TRBV7-2,TRBJ2-3,CASSRGAGEGTDTQYF
TRBV21-1,TRBJ1-1,CASSLGTVNTEAFF
TRBV7-3,TRBJ2-5,CASSLREGETQYF
TRBV7-2,TRBJ1-3,CASSLALGGAGNTIYF
TRBV7-9,TRBJ1-2,CASRQGQYYGYTF
TRBV5-1,TRBJ2-2,CASSFTTGTGELFF
TRBV7-2,TRBJ1-1,CASSLLMGLMNTEAFF
TRBV5-1,TRBJ1-2,CASSLGSGNYGYTF
TRBV6-5,TRBJ1-5,CASTLTERVGQPQHF
TRBV5-1,TRBJ1-1,CASRGTGEGAFF
TRBV18,TRBJ1-3,CASSPRVMGFGAGNTIYF
TRBV19,TRBJ1-6,CASRIFQAGISPLHF
TRBV7-8,TRBJ2-3,CASSTPRQGATDTQYF
TRBV10-3,TRBJ2-5,CAISEGRGGSETQYF
TRBV30,TRBJ2-3,CAWSVFMDTQYF
TRBV6-5,TRBJ1-5,CASRGQRAFNQPQHF
TRBV3-1/TRBV3-2,TRBJ2-7,CASSRGASGSSYEQYF
TRBV12-3/TRBV12-4,TRBJ1-1,CASSSAVNTEAFF
TRBV9,TRBJ1-1,CASSVVGGLDTEAFF
TRBV19,TRBJ1-1,CASSMGVSAEAFF
TRBV19,TRBJ2-2,CASTRLVTGELFF
TRBV9,TRBJ1-3,CASSETSHQGTSGNTIYF
TRBV5-5,TRBJ1-1,CASSLTPPSVPMNTEAFF
TRBV4-1,TRBJ2-3,CASSQEPSERGRADTQYF
TRBV7-9,TRBJ1-2,CASSWMDNNYGYTF
TRBV30,TRBJ1-5,CAWSVRQGALQPQHF
TRBV5-1,TRBJ1-4,CASSLALGGEEKLFF
TRBV7-2,TRBJ2-1,CASSLGLAGVEQFF
TRBV6-5,TRBJ1-2,CASSYSVGSGYGYTF
TRBV19,TRBJ2-7,CASSFSRGGGAGEQYF